The 21 T cell receptor beta chains listed next were all sequenced from one sample in a study of blood T cell repertoires in COVID-19 (dated by TCRdb to the early 2020s). Library construction relied on the immunoSEQ multiplex PCR assay. TCRdb carries this immuneACCESS record with in-frame sequences only. Its versions omit some clonotypes, under half of them owing to an unresolved V gene in the studies checked, with the rest unexplained. The sample yields some 260,000 clones; roughly four fifths were counted once. The ten largest make up under 5% of the sample. The material sequenced was PBMCs or T cells enriched from blood (not recorded which). The receptors here all came from a man younger than 40 with acute COVID-19.

The J gene is TRBJ2-5, the V gene TRBV5-1; 8 bases fit TRBD2. The CDR3 loop spans 18 amino acids. Trimming took 7 bases from V and 0 from J; bases not matched to a gene: 17. The V gene's germline CDR1 is SGHRS and CDR2 YFSETQ. CDR3 loop: CASRISSGLIKYQETQYF. The DNA of the CDR3 is TGCGCCAGCCGTATTTCTAGCGGGCTGATTAAGTACCAAGAGACCCAGTACTTC.

This clone came up many times. This chain links TRBV28 with TRBJ1-1; a possible D gene is TRBD1 (5 bases). V gave up 8 bases and J gave up 1 base, with 14 bases separating them. Germline CDR1 and CDR2: MDHEN and SYDVKM. The CDR3 runs to 14 residues. The CDR3 loop is CASALGAGNTEAFF. The CDR3 DNA sequence: TGTGCCAGCGCCCTAGGGGCAGGGAACACTGAAGCTTTCTTT.

This chain joins TRBV18 and TRBJ1-3; D remains ambiguous. The length of the CDR3 is 12 residues. Per germline, CDR1 KGHSH and CDR2 LQKENI. The V end was cut by 8 bases, the J end by 0 bases, with 5 bases between. CDR3 region: CASAYSGNTIYF. The CDR3 coding sequence is TGTGCCAGCGCGTACTCTGGAAACACCATATATTTT. The full variable domain, in which reference TRBV18 and TRBJ1-3 provide the parts outside the CDR3, is NAGVMQNPRHLVRRRGQEARLRCSPMKGHSHVYWYRQLPEEGLKFMVYLQKENIIDESGMPKERFSAEFPKEGPSILRIQQVVRGDSAAYFCASAYSGNTIYFGEGSWLTVV.

The chain joins TRBV11-3 to TRBJ2-1; TRBD2 aligns across 9 bases. CDR3 size: 16 residues. Germline loops: CDR1 SGHNT, CDR2 YENEEA. The junction had 5 bases not matched to a gene; V was cut back by 1 base and J by 4 bases. CDR3 in amino acids: CASSLGELAGYNEQFF. The DNA for the CDR3 is TGTGCCAGCAGCTTAGGAGAACTAGCGGGTTACAATGAGCAGTTCTTC.

This chain links TRBV11-1 with TRBJ1-1; 9 nucleotides align to TRBD1. Unmatched junction bases numbered 4, after V lost 6 bases and J lost 5 bases. Germline V gene data show CDR1 as SGHAT and CDR2 as FQDESV (reference sequence). The CDR3 is 13 residues long. Here the CDR3 DNA reads TGTGCCAGCAGGGGACAGGGTGGGACTGAAGCTTTCTTT. It specifies CASRGQGGTEAFF.

The chain recombines TRBV3-1 (or the pseudogene TRBV3-2) with TRBJ1-1; no definite D call. Germline V gives CDR1 LGHDT, CDR2 YNNKEL (reference sequence). This CDR3 has 14 residues. V lost 0 bases, J lost 2 bases, and 7 bases lay in between. CDR3 DNA sequence: TGTGCCAGCAGCCAAGATTCCCCAAACACTGAAGCTTTCTTT. Translating it yields CASSQDSPNTEAFF.

This chain connects TRBV19 to TRBJ2-3; D remains unclear. Germline assignment: CDR1 LNHDA and CDR2 SQIVND (reference sequence). The germline V and J ends were trimmed by 0 bases and 7 bases, with 8 bases remaining between them. The CDR3 extends over 13 amino acids. CDR3 protein: CASSIDRLNTQYF. CDR3 bases: TGTGCCAGTAGTATAGATCGTCTAAATACGCAGTATTTT.

The chain uses TRBV7-9 and TRBJ2-1; weak D call: TRBD2 (6 bases). V shed 11 bases and J shed 8 bases, with 13 bases lying between them. CDR3 length: 11 amino acids. CDR1 is SEHNR and CDR2 is FQNEAQ in the germline V gene (reference sequence). CDR3 amino acids: CACGGDDEQFF. In DNA, the CDR3 is TGTGCCTGCGGAGGGGATGATGAGCAGTTCTTC.

The chain has TRBV9 and TRBJ1-6, with 7 bases matching TRBD1. Trimming removed 0 bases from V and 7 bases from J; junction bases left unmatched: 4. Germline CDR1 SGDLS, CDR2 YYNGEE. The CDR3 covers 15 residues. The CDR3 bases are TGTGCCAGCAGCGTAGGACAGGGCATCAATTCACCCCTCCACTTT. Translation gives CASSVGQGINSPLHF.

The chain carries TRBV5-1 and TRBJ1-2, with 9 bases fitting TRBD1. This CDR3 spans 16 amino acids. V dropped 3 bases and J dropped 3; count of bases not matched to a gene: 9. Germline CDR1 reads SGHRS; CDR2 reads YFSETQ. CDR3 protein: CASSSRDRDRDYGYTF. CDR3 sequence (DNA): TGCGCCAGCAGCTCCCGGGACAGGGATCGGGACTATGGCTACACCTTC.

The V and J genes are TRBV7-9 and TRBJ2-1; tentatively, D is TRBD2 (5 bases). In germline, CDR1 is SEHNR, CDR2 FQNEAQ (reference sequence). The CDR3 runs to 14 residues. V was trimmed by 3 bases and J by 6 bases, leaving 12 bases between them. CDR3 protein: CASSFSGAGNEQFF. The CDR3 nucleotides are TGTGCCAGCAGCTTTTCGGGTGCGGGCAATGAGCAGTTCTTC.

In DNA, the CDR3 is TGTGCCAGCAACCCAAGCAGCGTATCGTACCAAGAGACCCAGTACTTC. This sequence encodes CASNPSSVSYQETQYF. This chain links TRBV21-1 with TRBJ2-5; the D call of TRBD2 is as the table states it, not checked on the DNA. TRBV21-1 is tagged as a pseudogene. The CDR3 spans 16 residues.

This clone was observed a few times. Other DNA sequences in this specimen translate into the identical CDR3. This chain links TRBV5-1 with TRBJ2-2; no clear D. This CDR3 contains 14 residues. The V end was cut by 0 bases, the J end by 1 base, with 4 bases between. The V gene's germline CDR1 is SGHRS and CDR2 YFSETQ. CDR3 DNA: TGCGCCAGCAGCTTGGGCGGGAACACCGGGGAGCTGTTTTTT. It yields the protein CASSLGGNTGELFF.

The rearrangement uses TRBV19 and TRBJ2-1; 8 bases are shared with TRBD2. V shed 3 bases and J 9 bases; nucleotides not matched to a gene: 13. This CDR3 contains 16 residues. Germline V gene lookup returns CDR1 LNHDA and CDR2 SQIVND (reference sequence). CDR3 amino acids: CASSILLGLAGTEQFF. CDR3 sequence (DNA): TGTGCCAGTAGTATTCTCCTCGGACTAGCCGGGACTGAGCAGTTCTTC.

V is TRBV10-3 and J is TRBJ2-2, with 10 bases identical to TRBD2. The CDR3 sequence is 19 residues long. V was pared by 3 bases and J by 0 bases, with 10 bases of the junction left unmatched. The germline gives CDR1 ENHRY, CDR2 SYGVKD. The chain's CDR3 is CAISENFWTSGTNTGELFF. The CDR3, as DNA: TGTGCCATCAGTGAAAATTTCTGGACTAGCGGTACGAACACCGGGGAGCTGTTTTTT.

V and J are TRBV28 and TRBJ1-6; D gene unclear. V lost 7 bases and J 0 bases, leaving 13 bases between the germline ends. The germline V gene encodes CDR1 MDHEN and CDR2 SYDVKM. The CDR3 consists of 16 residues. CDR3 protein: CASNVGAGSYNSPLHF. The CDR3 nucleotides are TGTGCCAGCAACGTGGGCGCGGGCTCCTATAATTCACCCCTCCACTTT.

V is TRBV2 and J is TRBJ1-1; D perhaps matches TRBD1 (5 bases). V dropped 2 bases and J dropped 8 bases, with 15 bases sitting between them. This CDR3 region has 14 residues. The V gene's germline CDR1 is SNHLY and CDR2 FYNNEI. CDR3 residues: CASSERGIPPEAFF. Here the CDR3 DNA reads TGTGCCAGCAGTGAACGGGGGATCCCGCCGGAAGCTTTCTTT. Combining the CDR3 with reference TRBV2 and TRBJ1-1 gives the whole variable domain EPEVTQTPSHQVTQMGQEVILRCVPISNHLYFYWYRQILGQKVEFLVSFYNNEISEKSEIFDDQFSVERPDGSNFTLKIRSTKLEDSAMYFCASSERGIPPEAFFGQGTRLTVV.

The CDR3 coding sequence is TGCGCCAGCAGCTTTTCGGTGCCGGGGAGCACTGAAGCTTTCTTT. Translating gives CASSFSVPGSTEAFF. The gene calls are TRBV5-1 and TRBJ1-1; D is unclear. Per the germline V gene, CDR1 is SGHRS and CDR2 is YFSETQ. The CDR3 is 15 amino acids. Trimming left V 2 bases short and J 4 bases short, with 15 bases between.

The genes are TRBV21-1 and TRBJ1-3; the table's D call of TRBD1 was not tested on the DNA. TRBV21-1 is a listed pseudogene. The CDR3 loop spans 13 amino acids. This CDR3 reads CASITGGRNTIYF. The CDR3 coding sequence is TGTGCCAGCATCACAGGGGGAAGAAACACCATATATTTT.

This clone has more than one count but fewer than ten. The chain employs TRBV18 and TRBJ1-3, with D possibly matching TRBD1 (5 bases). Trimming pared 6 bases from V and 0 bases from J, leaving 6 bases between. In germline, CDR1 is KGHSH, CDR2 LQKENI. The CDR3 is 13 residues long. CDR3 nucleotide sequence: TGTGCCAGCTCGACAGTCTCTGGAAACACCATATATTTT. It is translated as CASSTVSGNTIYF.

This chain links TRBV7-2 with TRBJ2-2, with TRBD2 matching over 10 bases. Germline values: CDR1 SGHTA, CDR2 FQGNSA. V shed 5 bases, J shed 7 bases, and the junction held 10 bases outside the gene matches. There are 16 residues in the CDR3. CDR3 DNA: TGTGCCAGCAGCCCCAGCCAGCGGGGGGGCCACGGGGAGCTGTTTTTT. Its protein product is CASSPSQRGGHGELFF.